Presented here are 26 T cell receptor beta chains from one specimen sequenced in a study of T-cell memory formation after mild COVID-19. TCRdb re-called the 5' RACE reads through MiXCR, storing one row per CDR3 protein. The sample yields just under 550,000 distinct CDR3 sequences, about a fifth seen once. The sequencing input was PBMCs or a T cell subset sorted from them (not recorded which). Every receptor here comes from an adult woman who had mild COVID-19 (a few samples of this study predate the infection). Cell type and time point are not known.

The genes are TRBV7-9 and TRBJ2-1; D is uncertain. Trimming took off 5 bases at V and 9 bases at J, with 11 bases between the two ends. There are 12 residues in the CDR3. Germline CDR1 is SEHNR and CDR2 is FQNEAQ (reference sequence). The CDR3 DNA reads as TGTGCCAGCAGCGCCCCTCCGGGTGAGCAGTTCTTC. This sequence encodes CASSAPPGEQFF.

Remarks on this clonotype: At one end the junction does not follow the germline gene, possibly because of a read error. J is TRBJ2-2 and V is TRBV7-7; no clear D. Germline CDR1 and CDR2: SSHAT and FNYEAQ (reference sequence). The CDR3 covers 14 residues. CDR3 sequence: CASSLVASTGELFF. In nucleotides, the CDR3 is TGTGCTAGCAGCTTAGTGGCTAGCACCGGGGAGCTGTTTTTT.

This clonotype appeared a few times. The genes are TRBV4-3 and TRBJ1-1, with D perhaps TRBD1 (6 bases). This CDR3 spans 13 amino acids. From germline, CDR1 is LGHNA and CDR2 YSLEER. V dropped 6 bases and J dropped 3 bases, with 11 bases sitting between them. CDR3 sequence: CASRLAGDTEAFF. CDR3 coding DNA: TGCGCCAGCAGACTTGCAGGGGACACTGAAGCTTTCTTT.

This clonotype was detected only a few times. The V gene is TRBV5-6, the J gene TRBJ1-1; 8 bases agree with TRBD1. The CDR3 spans 15 residues. Losses at the gene ends were 0 bases for V and 4 bases for J; bases not matched to a gene: 5. Germline CDR1 SGHDT, CDR2 YYEEEE. The CDR3 DNA is TGTGCCAGCAGCTTGGCAGGGGGCAGGATCACTGAAGCTTTCTTT. It specifies CASSLAGGRITEAFF.

The chain is built from TRBV2 and TRBJ1-3; no definite D call. CDR1 and CDR2 (germline): SNHLY, FYNNEI. V was clipped by 4 bases and J by 2 bases, with 6 bases between them. The CDR3 runs 13 residues. The CDR3 loop is CASSVRPGNTIYF. The CDR3 region has the DNA TGTGCCAGCAGTGTCCGGCCTGGAAACACCATATATTTT.

This clonotype has only a few counts. This chain uses TRBV3-1 with TRBJ2-2, with D unresolved. Trimming removed 4 bases from V and 9 bases from J, with 12 bases in between. Germline V gives CDR1 LGHDT, CDR2 YNNKEL (reference sequence). CDR3 size: 13 residues. For the CDR3, the DNA is TGTGCCAGCAGCCCAAACGCCCCCAGGGAGCTGTTTTTT. This gives the protein CASSPNAPRELFF.

This clonotype was seen a few times. The chain uses TRBV6-6 and TRBJ2-2; 10 bases map to TRBD2. The CDR3 sequence is 16 residues long. CDR1 MNHNY and CDR2 SVGAGI come from the germline V gene (reference sequence). Unmatched junction bases numbered 1, after V lost 3 bases and J lost 0 bases. CDR3 protein: CASSYGLAANTGELFF. The CDR3 DNA is TGTGCCAGCAGTTATGGACTAGCGGCGAACACCGGGGAGCTGTTTTTT.

This clonotype came up a few times. The V and J genes are TRBV3-1 and TRBJ2-7; D is perhaps TRBD1 (5 bases). Germline values: CDR1 LGHDT, CDR2 YNNKEL (reference sequence). V was clipped by 5 bases and J by 4 bases, with 12 bases between them. This CDR3 region has 13 residues. CDR3 nucleotides: TGTGCCAGCAGCTCCGACAGAAGATACGAGCAGTACTTC. Its protein product is CASSSDRRYEQYF.

V and J are TRBV5-1 and TRBJ1-2; D possibly corresponds to TRBD1 (5 bases). The CDR3 has 14 amino acids. V lost 3 bases and J lost 7, with 16 bases in between. The germline V gene has CDR1 SGHRS and CDR2 YFSETQ. Written as DNA, the CDR3 is TGCGCCAGCAGCTCTTCGGCAGGGATCGGTGGCTACACCTTC. Translation: CASSSSAGIGGYTF.

This clonotype was seen ten or more times. J is TRBJ2-3 and V is TRBV4-3; D is ambiguous. The CDR3 consists of 14 residues. Germline CDR1 LGHNA, CDR2 YSLEER. V was trimmed by 1 base and J by 2 bases, leaving 7 bases between them. The CDR3: CASSQGAPTDTQYF. The CDR3 coding sequence is TGCGCCAGCAGCCAAGGGGCACCCACAGATACGCAGTATTTT.

The rearrangement uses TRBV4-1 and TRBJ1-2; TRBD1 is a possible D gene (5 bases). V gave up 3 bases and J gave up 4 bases, with 15 bases separating them. Germline values: CDR1 MGHRA, CDR2 YSYEKL. CDR3 length: 15 residues. CDR3 DNA: TGCGCCAGCAGCCAGGGGCCGGGGATCGGCTATGGCTACACCTTC. Protein: CASSQGPGIGYGYTF.

The J gene is TRBJ2-7, the V gene TRBV10-3, with 10 bases identical to TRBD2. The trim removed 3 bases at V and 2 bases at J, leaving 1 base unmatched. There are 14 residues in the CDR3. CDR1 and CDR2 from the germline V gene are ENHRY and SYGVKD. The CDR3 nucleotides read TGTGCCATCAGTGACCTAGCGGGAGCCTACGAGCAGTACTTC. Translated, it gives CAISDLAGAYEQYF.

V is TRBV12-3 or TRBV12-4 and J is TRBJ2-5, with D hard to call. V gave up 6 bases and J gave up 5 bases, with 13 bases separating them. The CDR3 extends over 13 amino acids. The DNA for the CDR3 is TGTGCCAGCAGCCTAAATTTCGGGGAGACCCAGTACTTC. Protein: CASSLNFGETQYF.

The table lists this clonotype with a few counts. The gene calls are TRBV20-1 and TRBJ1-1; D is uncertain. Germline V gene sequence: CDR1 DFQATT, CDR2 SNEGSKA (reference sequence). The CDR3 is 11 amino acids. Trimming took off 6 bases at V and 6 bases at J, with 11 bases between the two ends. CDR3 nucleotides: TGCAGTGCCCTAGGACGGCCTGAAGCTTTCTTT. It specifies CSALGRPEAFF.

The sample holds a few counts of this clonotype. The genes are TRBV7-8 and TRBJ2-7, with D tentatively TRBD1 (6 bases). The CDR3 has 16 residues. Germline assignment: CDR1 SGHVS and CDR2 FQNEAQ. V shed 1 base and J shed 4 bases, with 17 bases lying between them. Written as DNA, the CDR3 is TGTGCCAGCAGCTTAGAACCCGGGATAAGGGGGTACGAGCAGTACTTC. Encoded protein: CASSLEPGIRGYEQYF.

This clonotype was detected only a few times. V gene TRBV12-3 or TRBV12-4 combines with J gene TRBJ1-5, with D perhaps TRBD1 (5 bases). V lost 3 bases to trimming and J lost 7 bases, with 13 bases between them. The CDR3 runs 14 residues. As DNA, the CDR3 is TGTGCCAGCAGTTTCAACGGGGCGCGGCAGCCCCAGCATTTT. Amino acid sequence: CASSFNGARQPQHF.

This rearrangement joins TRBV14 to TRBJ2-7, with a weak D call TRBD1 (6 bases). Germline V gene sequence: CDR1 SGHDN, CDR2 FVKESK. This CDR3 is 13 amino acids long. Trimming stripped 4 bases from V and 3 bases from J, with 10 bases between. As DNA, the CDR3 is TGTGCCAGCAGCCGAAGGACAGTCTACGAGCAGTACTTC. Protein product: CASSRRTVYEQYF.

The chain has TRBV20-1 and TRBJ2-5; D might be TRBD2 (5 bases). CDR1 DFQATT and CDR2 SNEGSKA come from the germline V gene (reference sequence). The CDR3 is 13 amino acids. V was clipped by 3 bases and J by 4 bases, with 12 bases between them. The CDR3 loop reads CSASEGVRETQYF. CDR3 coding DNA: TGCAGTGCTAGTGAGGGAGTAAGAGAGACCCAGTACTTC.

The J gene is TRBJ2-7, the V gene TRBV19; D is undetermined. V lost 4 bases, J lost 2 bases, and 15 bases lay in between. Germline V gene lookup returns CDR1 LNHDA and CDR2 SQIVND (reference sequence). The CDR3 is 15 amino acids. This CDR3 is CASSNAPGPTYEQYF. The CDR3 coding sequence is TGTGCCAGTAGTAACGCCCCGGGCCCGACCTACGAGCAGTACTTC. Based on the CDR3 plus reference TRBV19 and TRBJ2-7, the full variable domain is DGGITQSPKYLFRKEGQNVTLSCEQNLNHDAMYWYRQDPGQGLRLIYYSQIVNDFQKGDIAEGYSVSREKKESFPLTVTSAQKNPTAFYLCASSNAPGPTYEQYFGPGTRLTVT.

The chain recombines TRBV27 with TRBJ2-7; D unclear. CDR3 size: 14 residues. Germline-derived CDR1 and CDR2 are MNHEY and SMNVEV (reference sequence). The germline V and J ends were trimmed by 3 bases and 3 bases, with 12 bases remaining between them. In nucleotides, the CDR3 is TGTGCCAGCAGTTTTAATAGGCAGCTCTACGAGCAGTACTTC. This sequence encodes CASSFNRQLYEQYF.

At least ten counts were recorded for this clonotype. The chain carries TRBV4-3 and TRBJ1-2; weak D call: TRBD1 (5 bases). V was pared by 0 bases and J by 0 bases, with 20 bases between. The CDR3 consists of 19 residues. Germline values: CDR1 LGHNA, CDR2 YSLEER. CDR3 loop: CASSQDGAVQTTANYGYTF. CDR3 nucleotide sequence: TGCGCCAGCAGCCAAGATGGGGCAGTCCAGACAACAGCTAACTATGGCTACACCTTC.

The chain employs TRBV24-1 and TRBJ1-5; D not certain. This CDR3 has 16 amino acids. The germline CDR1 and CDR2 sequences are KGHDR and SFDVKD. Between the trimmed V and J ends, which lost 0 bases and 0 bases, there was a span of 8 bases. The CDR3 DNA reads as TGTGCCACCAGTGATTTGGCGGGCGATAGCAATCAGCCCCAGCATTTT. Amino acids: CATSDLAGDSNQPQHF.

This clonotype appeared a few times. The J gene is TRBJ2-1, the V gene TRBV14, with 7 bases lining up with TRBD2. After removal of 3 bases from V and 4 bases from J, the junction contained 9 bases not matched to a gene. Germline lookup yields CDR1 SGHDN and CDR2 FVKESK. This CDR3 contains 16 residues. CDR3 loop: CASSHRTAGSYNEQFF. CDR3 DNA sequence: TGTGCCAGCAGCCACAGAACAGCGGGATCTTACAATGAGCAGTTCTTC.

This clonotype was detected only a few times. The chain is built from TRBV9 and TRBJ2-3, with no clear D. This CDR3 contains 15 residues. Per germline, CDR1 SGDLS and CDR2 YYNGEE. Trimming took off 0 bases at V and 6 bases at J, with 14 bases between the two ends. CDR3 region: CASSVVPSALDTQYF. The CDR3 coding sequence is TGTGCCAGCAGCGTAGTCCCCTCGGCCCTTGATACGCAGTATTTT.

This clonotype was seen more than once but under ten times. The CDR3 is CATTTGLALDEQFF. The CDR3 bases are TGTGCCACGACTACAGGACTAGCACTCGATGAGCAGTTCTTC. The chain has TRBV12-3 or TRBV12-4 and TRBJ2-1; 8 nucleotides agree with TRBD2. CDR3 size: 14 residues. Losses at the gene ends were 10 bases for V and 8 bases for J; bases not matched to a gene: 13.

This clonotype was counted between two and nine times. The chain employs TRBV12-3 or TRBV12-4 and TRBJ2-5; 9 positions match TRBD2. The CDR3 covers 17 residues. Losses at the gene ends were 3 bases for V and 1 base for J; bases not matched to a gene: 9. CDR3 region: CASSFFPQREVQETQYF. The CDR3 DNA reads as TGTGCCAGCAGTTTCTTCCCGCAGCGGGAGGTCCAAGAGACCCAGTACTTC.